This T cell receptor beta chain derives from a study of T-cell memory formation after mild COVID-19. The CDR3 consists of 16 residues. Per the germline V gene, CDR1 is LGHDT and CDR2 is YNNKEL (reference sequence). The germline V and J ends were trimmed by 4 bases and 0 bases, with 10 bases remaining between them. TCRdb analysed the 5' RACE reads with MiXCR anew, one entry per CDR3 protein. The table has hundreds of thousands of distinct CDR3 sequences, over 15% seen once. V and J are TRBV3-1 and TRBJ2-6; D is unresolved. Sequencing input: PBMCs or a T cell subset sorted from them (not recorded which). The sequence derives from an adult woman who had mild COVID-19 (a few samples of this study predate the infection). Cell type and time point are not known. The DNA for the CDR3 is TGTGCCAGCAGCCGCCTAGAATACTCTGGGGCCAACGTCCTGACTTTC. This translates into CASSRLEYSGANVLTF.